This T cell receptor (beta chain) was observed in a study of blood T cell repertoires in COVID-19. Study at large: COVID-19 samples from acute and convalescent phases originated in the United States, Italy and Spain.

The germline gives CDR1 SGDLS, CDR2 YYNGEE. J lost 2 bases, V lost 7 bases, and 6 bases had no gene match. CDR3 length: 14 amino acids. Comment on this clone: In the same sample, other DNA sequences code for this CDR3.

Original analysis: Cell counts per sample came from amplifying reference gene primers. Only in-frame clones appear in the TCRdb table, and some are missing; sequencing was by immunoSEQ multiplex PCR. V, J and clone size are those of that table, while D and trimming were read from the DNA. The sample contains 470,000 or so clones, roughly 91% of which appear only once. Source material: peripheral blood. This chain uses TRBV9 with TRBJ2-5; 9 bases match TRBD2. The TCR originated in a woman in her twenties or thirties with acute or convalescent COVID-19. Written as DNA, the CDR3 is TGTGCCAGCTCCGCGGGGGGGCTGCAAGAGACCCAGTACTTC. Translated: CASSAGGLQETQYF.